This T cell receptor beta chain comes out of a study of blood T cell dynamics during melanoma immunotherapy. TCRdb's copy holds only in-frame clones and misses some; the assay was immunoSEQ multiplex PCR. The data hold more than 9,500 clones, with around 87% observed a single time. The ends were cut back, 3 bases at V and 5 bases at J, with 13 bases in the middle. CDR3 length equals 14 residues. From germline, CDR1 is MNHNS and CDR2 SASEGT. Time point noted: week 3, after first cycle of checkpoint inhibitor. One draw preceded checkpoint blockade; another followed its first cycle at week 3. The starting material was blood, obtained from a patient treated with checkpoint blockade. The sequence derives from a human donor with melanoma. The chain combines TRBV6-1 with TRBJ1-1; possible D gene TRBD1, 5 bases. CDR3 nucleotides: TGTGCCAGCAGTGATTTTTCCAGGGCTACTGAAGCTTTCTTT. It encodes CASSDFSRATEAFF.